The 15 T cell receptor beta chains reported below all come from one sample, sequenced in a study of cytomegalovirus exposure and HLA in healthy donors. In the PCR, 60 Vbeta and 13 Jbeta primers were used. Sequencing used immunoSEQ multiplex PCR; TCRdb keeps in-frame clones, though not all of them. The sample contains roughly 170,000 clones, 80% to 90% of which appear only once. Sequenced input: PBMCs. All receptors derive from a girl aged 2 to 9 in good health and CMV-seropositive.

The CDR3 bases are TGTGCCAGCAGTGAAGGGGCAGCGGGAGCCTTGTACGAGCAGTACTTC. This translates into CASSEGAAGALYEQYF. This chain joins TRBV6-1 and TRBJ2-7, with 8 bases fitting TRBD2. Germline V CDR1 and CDR2: MNHNS, SASEGT. V lost 1 base, J lost 4 bases, and 9 bases stayed unmatched. The CDR3 contains 16 residues.

The rearrangement links TRBV5-5 to TRBJ1-2; the D is unclear. This CDR3 is 15 amino acids long. Germline CDR1 SGHKS, CDR2 YYEKEE (reference sequence). V shed 5 bases and J shed 1 base, with 15 bases lying between them. In DNA, the CDR3 is TGTGCCAGCAGTTCGCGGGCTGGAGGTAACTATGGCTACACCTTC. Residues: CASSSRAGGNYGYTF.

This chain links TRBV7-2 with TRBJ2-7; D is unclear. The CDR3 runs to 13 residues. V was cut by 5 bases and J by 2 bases, with 10 bases left in between. Germline CDR1 reads SGHTA; CDR2 reads FQGNSA. The CDR3 region is CASSPDMTYEQYF. CDR3 DNA: TGTGCCAGCAGCCCAGACATGACCTACGAGCAGTACTTC. Full variable domain (remainder filled in from reference TRBV7-2 and TRBJ2-7): GAGVSQSPSNKVTEKGKDVELRCDPISGHTALYWYRQSLGQGLEFLIYFQGNSAPDKSGLPSDRFSAERTGGSVSTLTIQRTQQEDSAVYLCASSPDMTYEQYFGPGTRLTVT.

The chain recombines TRBV7-3 with TRBJ2-6, with D possibly matching TRBD1 (6 bases). V lost 5 bases and J lost 12, with 14 bases in between. The germline V gene has CDR1 SGHTA and CDR2 FQGTGA. This CDR3 region has 13 residues. CDR3 sequence reads: CASSLTTGSVLTF. The DNA for the CDR3 is TGTGCCAGCAGCCTGACCACAGGGTCCGTCCTGACTTTC.

CDR3 region: CASSLGTGEGYTF. The CDR3 DNA is TGCGCCAGCAGCTTGGGGACAGGGGAAGGCTACACCTTC. The chain has TRBV5-1 and TRBJ1-2; 9 bases fit TRBD1. Germline CDR1 is SGHRS and CDR2 is YFSETQ. CDR3 length equals 13 residues. The trim removed 0 bases at V and 8 bases at J, leaving 2 bases unmatched.

The V and J genes are TRBV9 and TRBJ2-7; D might be TRBD2 (5 bases). CDR3 size: 15 residues. V lost 0 bases and J lost 0, with 10 bases in between. From germline, CDR1 is SGDLS and CDR2 YYNGEE. DNA for the CDR3: TGTGCCAGCAGCGTAGGACTTGGGAGCTCCTACGAGCAGTACTTC. Its protein is CASSVGLGSSYEQYF.

The genes are TRBV13 and TRBJ1-4, with a weak D call TRBD1 (6 bases). V was cut by 2 bases and J by 6 bases, with 13 bases left in between. Per germline, CDR1 PRHDT and CDR2 FYEKMQ (reference sequence). The CDR3 length is 15 residues. This CDR3 reads CASSLRGQKDEKLFF. Written as DNA, the CDR3 is TGTGCCAGCAGCTTACGAGGACAGAAGGATGAAAAACTGTTTTTT. The full variable domain, rest sourced from reference TRBV13 and TRBJ1-4, is AAGVIQSPRHLIKEKRETATLKCYPIPRHDTVYWYQQGPGQDPQFLISFYEKMQSDKGSIPDRFSAQQFSDYHSELNMSSLELGDSALYFCASSLRGQKDEKLFFGSGTQLSVL.

The V and J genes are TRBV10-1 and TRBJ2-4; 8 bases map to TRBD2. Per the germline V gene, CDR1 is WNHNN and CDR2 is SYGVQD (reference sequence). This CDR3 region has 13 residues. The J segment lost 5 bases and the V segment lost 5 bases, leaving 2 bases of the junction unmatched. CDR3 protein: CASSSGGQNIQYF. In nucleotides, the CDR3 is TGCGCCAGCAGTAGCGGGGGTCAAAACATTCAGTACTTC.

V usage is TRBV6-1 and J usage is TRBJ2-7, with 9 positions matching TRBD2. CDR3 length: 15 residues. The V and J ends lost 3 bases and 0 bases, in that order; junction bases with no gene match: 3. The germline gives CDR1 MNHNS, CDR2 SASEGT. This chain's CDR3 is CASSELAGTSYEQYF. For the CDR3, the DNA is TGTGCCAGCAGTGAGCTAGCGGGGACCTCCTACGAGCAGTACTTC.

This clone was counted a single time. The V gene is TRBV7-9, the J gene TRBJ2-1; tentatively, D is TRBD2 (6 bases). V was shortened by 3 bases and J by 14 bases, with 14 bases between the two germline ends. The germline V gene has CDR1 SEHNR and CDR2 FQNEAQ (reference sequence). The CDR3 totals 12 residues. CDR3 in amino acids: CASSFSTSREFF. CDR3 coding DNA: TGTGCCAGCAGCTTTTCGACTAGTCGAGAGTTCTTC.

The rearrangement links TRBV7-6 to TRBJ2-5, with D possibly TRBD1 on 7 matching bases. CDR1 and CDR2 from the germline V gene are SGHVS and FNYEAQ. CDR3 size: 18 residues. Trimming took off 1 base at V and 0 bases at J, with 18 bases between the two ends. CDR3: CASSLGSRGTEYQETQYF. In nucleotides, the CDR3 is TGTGCCAGCAGCTTAGGAAGCCGGGGGACAGAGTACCAAGAGACCCAGTACTTC.

V gene TRBV10-3 combines with J gene TRBJ1-2, with D unresolved. The CDR3 is 14 amino acids. Trimming pared 0 bases from V and 3 bases from J, leaving 8 bases between. Germline values: CDR1 ENHRY, CDR2 SYGVKD. CDR3 sequence: CAISESTTDYGYTF. The DNA for the CDR3 is TGTGCCATCAGTGAGTCGACGACTGACTATGGCTACACCTTC.

DNA of the CDR3: TGTGCCAGCAGTGTTAGGGGATTTTTGAACTATGGCTACACCTTC. It is translated as CASSVRGFLNYGYTF. The chain recombines TRBV2 with TRBJ1-2; D possibly corresponds to TRBD1 (5 bases). V shed 4 bases and J shed 2 bases, with 14 bases lying between them. This CDR3 spans 15 amino acids. CDR1 SNHLY and CDR2 FYNNEI come from the germline V gene.

The chain recombines TRBV2 with TRBJ2-1, with 8 bases lining up with TRBD2. Unmatched junction bases numbered 12, after V lost 10 bases and J lost 10 bases. Germline V gene sequence: CDR1 SNHLY, CDR2 FYNNEI. This CDR3 is built from 13 residues. In nucleotides, the CDR3 is TGTGCCAACGGCCGGGAGGGCCGAAAGGAGCAGTTCTTC. Protein product: CANGREGRKEQFF. The full variable domain, with the rest looked up from reference TRBV2 and TRBJ2-1, is EPEVTQTPSHQVTQMGQEVILRCVPISNHLYFYWYRQILGQKVEFLVSFYNNEISEKSEIFDDQFSVERPDGSNFTLKIRSTKLEDSAMYFCANGREGRKEQFFGPGTRLTVL.

The chain carries TRBV6-5 and TRBJ2-5; possibly TRBD2 for D (5 bases). Germline CDR1 is MNHEY and CDR2 is SVGAGI. Trimming took 2 bases from V and 1 from J, leaving 14 bases between them. This CDR3 region has 16 residues. CDR3 sequence: CASSYRLLGPQETQYF. The CDR3 DNA sequence: TGTGCCAGCAGTTACCGGTTACTAGGGCCCCAAGAGACCCAGTACTTC.